The TCR beta chain under discussion was sequenced for a study of blood T cell repertoires in COVID-19. This clone was counted a few times. The data were produced by immunoSEQ multiplex PCR, yet TCRdb's version contains in-frame clones alone and is incomplete. The sample carries some 380,000 clones, roughly 86% recorded once. V was shortened by 6 bases and J by 2 bases, with 17 bases between the two germline ends. This CDR3 has 15 residues. Germline CDR1 and CDR2: SNHLY and FYNNEI. Sequencing input: PBMCs or T cells enriched from blood (not recorded which). The clonotype was recovered from a young man who had recovered from COVID-19. The gene calls are TRBV2 and TRBJ2-7; D is perhaps TRBD1 (7 bases). In nucleotides, the CDR3 is TGTGCCAGCAGCGGAGGGACAGATGATACCTACGAGCAGTACTTC. Translated: CASSGGTDDTYEQYF.